The source of this T cell receptor (beta chain) is a study of CD8 T cells in Susac syndrome. Germline loops: CDR1 DFQATT, CDR2 SNEGSKA (reference sequence). J lost 6 bases, V lost 6 bases, and 14 bases had no gene match. This CDR3 contains 15 residues. CD8+ and CD4+ T cells from blood underwent TCR beta sequencing. RNA in amounts of roughly 0.5 to 1 ug was reverse transcribed with random hexamers. The TCR beta CDR3 was amplified by immunoSEQ multiplex PCR across 54 Vbeta, 13 Jbeta. TCRdb processed the immunoSEQ multiplex PCR reads anew with MiXCR; each CDR3 protein has one entry. The sample records 180,000 or so distinct CDR3 sequences, about 95% being singletons.

This sequence originates from a human donor in good health. This sequence joins TRBV20-1 and TRBJ2-1; TRBD1 matches 7 bases. Material: CD4+ T cells from PBMCs. The CDR3 reads CSALDPGQSLNEQFF. CDR3 nucleotides: TGCAGTGCCCTAGACCCGGGACAGAGTCTCAATGAGCAGTTCTTC.